This TCR beta chain was identified in a study of cytomegalovirus exposure and HLA in healthy donors. Broader study findings: The classifier reportedly diagnosed cytomegalovirus status with high sensitivity and specificity. Solely CMV serostatus was available to characterize immune exposure.

Donors had nominal health at sampling but likely had unrecorded immune exposures. The CDR3 loop spans 15 amino acids. Germline CDR1 reads LGHNA; CDR2 reads YSLEER. Trimming removed 0 bases from V and 6 bases from J, with 12 bases in between. This clone has only a few counts. Its target is not known. Primers for the PCR totalled 60 Vbeta and 13 Jbeta. Sequencing used immunoSEQ multiplex PCR; TCRdb keeps in-frame clones, though not all of them. The sample records 110,000 or so clones, about 70% being singletons. V usage is TRBV4-3 and J usage is TRBJ1-5; D uncertain. Sequenced sample: PBMCs. This sequence originates from a man between 25 and 39 years old in good health and CMV-seronegative. CDR3 nucleotides: TGCGCCAGCAGCCAAGATTCCGGAAGAGGTCAGCCCCAGCATTTT. Encoded protein: CASSQDSGRGQPQHF.